Below, 10 T cell receptor beta chains from the same sample are listed, as sequenced in a study of cytomegalovirus exposure and HLA in healthy donors. TCRdb's copy holds only in-frame clones and misses some; the assay was immunoSEQ multiplex PCR. The sample contains 150,000 to 200,000 clones, 87% of which appear only once. What was sequenced was PBMCs. These receptors were obtained from a woman aged 30 to 39 in good health and CMV-seronegative.

V and J are TRBV5-8 and TRBJ2-5, with D tentatively TRBD2 (5 bases). The CDR3 loop spans 18 amino acids. CDR1 SGHTS and CDR2 YDEGEE come from the germline V gene. Trimming pared 1 base from V and 4 bases from J, leaving 23 bases between. The CDR3 coding sequence is TGTGCCAGCAGCTTGTTACGGGGTAGGACCAGTGGATCAGAGACCCAGTACTTC. Protein sequence: CASSLLRGRTSGSETQYF.

The chain combines TRBV5-1 with TRBJ2-5, with 11 nucleotides matching TRBD2. The CDR3 totals 15 residues. Germline CDR1 reads SGHRS; CDR2 reads YFSETQ. Unmatched junction bases numbered 3, after V lost 0 bases and J lost 5 bases. The CDR3 DNA reads TGCGCCAGCAGCTTGGGGCTAGCGGGAGGTGAGACCCAGTACTTC. This encodes CASSLGLAGGETQYF.

The rearrangement joins TRBV7-2 to TRBJ2-5, with 13 bases lining up with TRBD2. Germline CDR1 SGHTA, CDR2 FQGNSA. J lost 5 bases, V lost 5 bases, and 8 bases had no gene match. This CDR3 region has 16 residues. CDR3 sequence (DNA): TGTGCCAGCAGCCCTGGACTAGCGGGGGACGGGGAGACCCAGTACTTC. The encoded protein is CASSPGLAGDGETQYF. The whole variable domain, filled in from reference TRBV7-2 and TRBJ2-5, reads GAGVSQSPSNKVTEKGKDVELRCDPISGHTALYWYRQSLGQGLEFLIYFQGNSAPDKSGLPSDRFSAERTGGSVSTLTIQRTQQEDSAVYLCASSPGLAGDGETQYFGPGTRLLVL.

V usage is TRBV6-5 and J usage is TRBJ2-5; TRBD2 matches at 7 bases. The J call may be incorrect, as the DNA end agrees better with TRBJ2-7. The CDR3 contains 13 residues. Germline CDR1 is MNHEY and CDR2 is SVGAGI. Here the CDR3 DNA reads TGTGCCAGCAGTTACGGGGAGGGCTACGAGCAGTACTTC. This encodes CASSYGEGYEQYF.

The chain couples TRBV6-5 to TRBJ1-1; no definite D call. The CDR3 contains 13 residues. The V and J ends lost 2 bases and 2 bases respectively, with 6 bases between them. Germline V gene sequence: CDR1 MNHEY, CDR2 SVGAGI. CDR3 in DNA: TGTGCCAGCAGTTACGACTACAACACTGAAGCTTTCTTT. Residues: CASSYDYNTEAFF.

This clone appeared once. V usage is TRBV4-2 and J usage is TRBJ2-1; 8 bases align to TRBD2. The CDR3 totals 14 residues. Germline assignment: CDR1 LGHNA and CDR2 YNFKEQ. J lost 4 bases, V lost 4 bases, and 3 bases had no gene match. Here the CDR3 reads CASSPLAGYNEQFF. The CDR3 coding sequence is TGTGCCAGCAGCCCCCTAGCGGGTTACAATGAGCAGTTCTTC.

J is TRBJ1-3 and V is TRBV7-2, with 8 bases that match TRBD1. CDR3 size: 14 residues. Germline loops: CDR1 SGHTA, CDR2 FQGNSA. Unmatched junction bases numbered 10, after V lost 1 base and J lost 14 bases. This CDR3 reads CASSLGTGPQAVYF. The CDR3 coding sequence is TGTGCCAGCAGCTTAGGGACAGGGCCCCAAGCGGTATATTTT.

This clone occurred a few times. This rearrangement joins TRBV19 to TRBJ2-5; TRBD2 agrees at 8 bases. This CDR3 is built from 15 residues. The germline V gene has CDR1 LNHDA and CDR2 SQIVND (reference sequence). V shed 2 bases and J 4 bases; nucleotides not matched to a gene: 6. CDR3 coding DNA: TGTGCCAGTAGTATATCTAGCGGGTGGGGAGAGACCCAGTACTTC. It specifies CASSISSGWGETQYF.

As concerns this clone: The junction departs from the called germline gene at one end, perhaps through a read error. J is TRBJ2-5 and V is TRBV7-7; 16 bases map to TRBD2. This CDR3 is built from 20 residues. Germline values: CDR1 SSHAT, CDR2 FNYEAQ (reference sequence). CDR3 protein: CASSERPTGTSGGAVETQYF. The CDR3 DNA reads TGTGCTAGCAGCGAGCGCCCAACCGGGACTAGCGGGGGGGCGGTTGAGACCCAGTACTTC.

This chain uses TRBV7-9 with TRBJ2-1, with 10 bases lining up with TRBD2. The CDR3 is 16 residues long. Germline trimming cut 5 bases from V and 4 bases from J; bases unmatched to any gene: 8. Germline values: CDR1 SEHNR, CDR2 FQNEAQ (reference sequence). The CDR3 DNA is TGTGCCAGCAGCCGGTCTAGCGGGGGCCCGTACAATGAGCAGTTCTTC. This gives the protein CASSRSSGGPYNEQFF.